One sample yielded the 8 T cell receptor beta chains listed below, sequenced in a study of shared clonotypes between healthy human individuals. Assay: immunoSEQ multiplex PCR; the TCRdb copy retains only in-frame clones and omits some. The sample has about 2.2 million clones, just under 95% seen once. It was CD45RO-negative cells, positively selected for CCR7, that made up naive CD8 cells, with terminally differentiated effector memory CD45RA+ cells excluded. The specimen sequenced was naive CD8+ T cells from PBMCs. These receptors were taken from a man aged 18 to 30 in good health. Some clones in this sample may be carry-over from other donors' samples.

V is TRBV7-3 and J is TRBJ2-1; possibly TRBD1 or TRBD2 for D (6 bases each). The CDR3 sequence is 15 residues long. Between the trimmed V and J ends, which lost 5 bases and 5 bases, there was a span of 16 bases. Per germline, CDR1 SGHTA and CDR2 FQGTGA. In nucleotides, the CDR3 is TGTGCCAGCAGCCCTATAGGGGGGTCCCACAATGAGCAGTTCTTC. Residues: CASSPIGGSHNEQFF.

The V call is TRBV27, the J call TRBJ2-3, with D perhaps matching TRBD2 (6 bases). The CDR3 sequence is 14 residues long. CDR1 and CDR2 (germline): MNHEY, SMNVEV (reference sequence). V was clipped by 4 bases and J by 0 bases, with 8 bases between them. For the CDR3, the DNA is TGTGCCAGCAGTTATACTAGCAGCACAGATACGCAGTATTTT. Residues: CASSYTSSTDTQYF.

Written as DNA, the CDR3 is TGTGCCAGCAGCTATCGACGGGCGGTCTCATCAGTCACCGGGGAGCTGTTTTTT. It codes for CASSYRRAVSSVTGELFF. This rearrangement joins TRBV7-2 to TRBJ2-2; D uncertain. This CDR3 has 18 residues. Trimming removed 4 bases at V and 4 bases at J, with 22 bases between. In germline, CDR1 is SGHTA, CDR2 FQGNSA.

V is TRBV5-8 and J is TRBJ1-5; D remains ambiguous. The ends were cut back, 3 bases at V and 5 bases at J, with 3 bases in the middle. CDR3 length equals 11 residues. Germline V CDR1 and CDR2: SGHTS, YDEGEE. The CDR3 DNA is TGTGCCAGCAGCTATGATCAGCCCCAGCATTTT. This codes for CASSYDQPQHF.

In this sample, this clone turned up once. The chain couples TRBV2 to TRBJ2-7, with 7 bases aligning to TRBD2. CDR1 is SNHLY and CDR2 is FYNNEI in the germline V gene. V shed 5 bases and J 0 bases; nucleotides not matched to a gene: 13. This CDR3 contains 17 residues. The CDR3 here is CASSQLLAVISSYEQYF. In DNA, the CDR3 is TGTGCCAGCAGTCAGCTCCTAGCGGTTATTAGCTCCTACGAGCAGTACTTC.

The gene calls are TRBV28 and TRBJ2-7; no reliable D call. CDR3 length: 12 amino acids. V was cut by 3 bases and J by 3 bases, with 6 bases left in between. CDR1 and CDR2 (germline): MDHEN, SYDVKM. Here the CDR3 reads CASSFSRYEQYF. In DNA form, the CDR3 reads TGTGCCAGCAGTTTCTCCCGCTACGAGCAGTACTTC.

The chain employs TRBV4-1 and TRBJ1-4; D not resolved. Trimming stripped 2 bases from V and 3 bases from J, with 10 bases between. CDR1 is MGHRA, CDR2 YSYEKL, per germline. The CDR3 covers 15 residues. CDR3 sequence reads: CASSQNTWANEKLFF. The CDR3, as DNA: TGCGCCAGCAGCCAAAATACGTGGGCTAATGAAAAACTGTTTTTT.

The gene calls are TRBV19 and TRBJ1-1, with D unresolved. The germline CDR1 and CDR2 sequences are LNHDA and SQIVND (reference sequence). The CDR3 totals 15 residues. V was trimmed by 1 base and J by 5 bases, leaving 14 bases between them. The chain's CDR3 is CASSIGTGVGTEAFF. CDR3 sequence (DNA): TGTGCCAGTAGTATAGGGACGGGCGTAGGGACTGAAGCTTTCTTT. Together with reference TRBV19 and TRBJ1-1, the CDR3 gives the full variable domain: DGGITQSPKYLFRKEGQNVTLSCEQNLNHDAMYWYRQDPGQGLRLIYYSQIVNDFQKGDIAEGYSVSREKKESFPLTVTSAQKNPTAFYLCASSIGTGVGTEAFFGQGTRLTVV.